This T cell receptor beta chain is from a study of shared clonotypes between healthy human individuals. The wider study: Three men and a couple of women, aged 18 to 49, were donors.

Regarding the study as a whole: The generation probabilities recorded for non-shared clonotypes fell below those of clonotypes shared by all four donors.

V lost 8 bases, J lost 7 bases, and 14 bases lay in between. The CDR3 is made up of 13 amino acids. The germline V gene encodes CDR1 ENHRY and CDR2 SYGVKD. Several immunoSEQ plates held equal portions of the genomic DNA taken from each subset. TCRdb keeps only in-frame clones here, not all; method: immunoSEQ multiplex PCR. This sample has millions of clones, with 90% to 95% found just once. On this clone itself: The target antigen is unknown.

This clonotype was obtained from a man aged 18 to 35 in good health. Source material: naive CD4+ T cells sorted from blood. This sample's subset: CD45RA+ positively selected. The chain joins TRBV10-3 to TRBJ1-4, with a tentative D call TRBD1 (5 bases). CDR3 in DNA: TGTGCCATCGGACCCAGGGCTTCTGAAAAACTGTTTTTT. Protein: CAIGPRASEKLFF.